This T cell receptor (beta chain) emerged from a study of blood T cell repertoires in COVID-19. Study at large: In each case, the material was cDNA or gDNA derived from T cells, B-cell-depleted T cells, or PBMCs.

How the authors handled the data: Estimation of nucleated cell counts was performed using reference gene primer amplification. Assay used: immunoSEQ multiplex PCR; TCRdb lists only in-frame clones, some missing. From that table come the V and J calls and clone size; the DNA was used to work out D and trimming. The table has about 150,000 clones, approximately 80% seen once. V lost 3 bases and J 3 bases, leaving 9 bases between the germline ends. CDR3 size: 15 residues. The germline CDR1 and CDR2 sequences are LGHDT and YNNKEL (reference sequence). The sample taken for sequencing was peripheral blood. This receptor was identified in a woman aged 60-70 years with COVID-19, enrolled during active disease. The chain recombines TRBV3-1 (or the pseudogene TRBV3-2) with TRBJ2-6, with D possibly being TRBD1 (5 bases). The CDR3 nucleotides are TGTGCCAGCAGCCATCGGACATTTGGGGCCAACGTCCTGACTTTC. Translation: CASSHRTFGANVLTF.